Presented here are 5 T cell receptor beta chains from one specimen sequenced in a study of blood T cell repertoires in COVID-19. Produced via immunoSEQ multiplex PCR; TCRdb's table is partial and in-frame only. The table includes some 200,000 clones, roughly four fifths detected once. The sample was peripheral blood. These receptors were collected from a human donor with acute or convalescent COVID-19. The donor label of this sample is uncertain.

This sequence joins TRBV7-2 and TRBJ1-5, with D perhaps matching TRBD1 (6 bases). V was trimmed by 1 base and J by 0 bases, leaving 7 bases between them. CDR1 is SGHTA, CDR2 FQGNSA, per germline. The CDR3 consists of 15 residues. CDR3 sequence reads: CASSLGTDSNQPQHF. DNA of the CDR3: TGTGCCAGCAGCTTAGGGACAGATAGCAATCAGCCCCAGCATTTT.

This chain connects TRBV29-1 to TRBJ2-3, with a tentative D call TRBD1 (6 bases). In germline, CDR1 is SQVTM, CDR2 ANQGSEA. The CDR3 has 12 amino acids. V was cut by 2 bases and J by 7 bases, with 10 bases left in between. For the CDR3, the DNA is TGCAGCGTTGAAAACAGGGCAAATACGCAGTATTTT. Amino acid sequence: CSVENRANTQYF.

This clone was seen a few times. The V gene is TRBV29-1, the J gene TRBJ2-3; TRBD2 agrees at 7 bases. The CDR3 runs 14 residues. After removal of 1 base from V and 4 bases from J, the junction contained 5 bases not matched to a gene. The germline V gene has CDR1 SQVTM and CDR2 ANQGSEA. The CDR3 nucleotides read TGCAGCGTTGAAGTCGGGAGGAGGTCAGATACGCAGTATTTT. It codes for CSVEVGRRSDTQYF.

This chain joins TRBV3-1 (or the pseudogene TRBV3-2) and TRBJ2-7; D gene uncertain. This CDR3 is built from 14 residues. The V gene lost 6 bases and the J gene lost 1 base, with 13 bases spanning the gap. Germline V gives CDR1 LGHDT, CDR2 YNNKEL (reference sequence). CDR3 protein: CASSPFQDSYEQYF. The CDR3 DNA is TGTGCCAGCAGTCCCTTTCAGGATTCCTACGAGCAGTACTTC.

The chain carries TRBV5-1 and TRBJ1-1; 7 bases map to TRBD1. The CDR3 consists of 14 residues. CDR1 is SGHRS and CDR2 is YFSETQ in the germline V gene. V lost 3 bases and J lost 2; bases outside the gene matches: 4. The chain's CDR3 is CASSSGQHNTEAFF. CDR3 in DNA: TGCGCCAGCAGCTCGGGACAGCATAACACTGAAGCTTTCTTT.